This T cell receptor (beta chain) was identified during a study of T cell responses to AZD1222 COVID-19 vaccine. As for this clone: Its antigen is unknown.

Repertoires were generated with immunoSEQ multiplex PCR, while TCRdb's copy carries only in-frame clones and drops some. The table shows roughly 110,000 clones, with roughly 90% occurring only once. Trimming cost V 7 bases and J 3 bases, with 12 bases left between them. Germline V gene lookup returns CDR1 MNHEY and CDR2 SMNVEV (reference sequence). The CDR3 covers 14 residues. Study-level findings and limits: Vaccination with two AZD1222 doses was followed by a rise in Spike-specific TCR breadth and depth. The study identified only five or six AZD1222 recipients as seropositive at baseline. Donors in the cohort were predominantly white British and more often female, and clonal diversity was possibly underestimated.

The receptor's source is an adult in good health. V and J are TRBV27 and TRBJ1-4; a possible D gene is TRBD1 (6 bases). The sample here was peripheral blood, taken on day 0 of AZD1222 vaccination. The CDR3 sequence is CASMGGRANEKLFF. The CDR3, as DNA: TGTGCCAGCATGGGGGGCAGGGCTAATGAAAAACTGTTTTTT. Drawing the rest from reference TRBV27 and TRBJ1-4, the complete variable domain is EAQVTQNPRYLITVTGKKLTVTCSQNMNHEYMSWYRQDPGLGLRQIYYSMNVEVTDKGDVPEGYKVSRKEKRNFPLILESPSPNQTSLYFCASMGGRANEKLFFGSGTQLSVL.